The 4 T cell receptor beta chains below come from one sample, sequenced in a study of T cell responses to AZD1222 COVID-19 vaccine (dated by TCRdb to about 2021). The library was produced with the immunoSEQ multiplex PCR assay. The table comes from immuneACCESS by way of TCRdb, which keeps in-frame sequences with V and J called. Part of the clones is missing from these tables; in studies checked, under half for an unresolved V gene and the rest for unknown reasons. This sample has 90,000 to 130,000 clones in its table, and about nine tenths of those were observed once. The ten most abundant clones make up 1.6% of the sample. Read against the paper, the sample's time point label means: baseline before first vaccination. This specimen was peripheral blood, taken on day 0 of AZD1222 vaccination. These receptors came from an adult in good health.

This clone was counted only a few times. The chain links TRBV29-1 to TRBJ1-4; D is ambiguous. V was cut by 4 bases and J by 8 bases, with 11 bases left in between. The CDR3 is 12 residues long. CDR1 is SQVTM, CDR2 ANQGSEA, per germline. CDR3 sequence (DNA): TGCAGCGTTGGAGCAGTAGGAGAAAAACTGTTTTTT. Its protein product is CSVGAVGEKLFF. Based on the CDR3 plus reference TRBV29-1 and TRBJ1-4, the full variable domain is SAVISQKPSRDICQRGTSLTIQCQVDSQVTMMFWYRQQPGQSLTLIATANQGSEATYESGFVIDKFPISRPNLTFSTLTVSNMSPEDSSIYLCSVGAVGEKLFFGSGTQLSVL.

The chain is built from TRBV12-3 or TRBV12-4 and TRBJ1-2; D is undetermined. The CDR3 is 12 residues long. The germline V and J ends were trimmed by 6 bases and 3 bases, with 8 bases remaining between them. The CDR3, as DNA: TGTGCCAGCAGCGGGCTCTACTATGGCTACACCTTC. Translated, it gives CASSGLYYGYTF.

The chain uses TRBV4-1 and TRBJ1-1; possible D gene TRBD1, 5 bases. The CDR3 is 15 residues long. Per the germline V gene, CDR1 is MGHRA and CDR2 is YSYEKL. V lost 1 base and J lost 5, with 14 bases in between. CDR3 sequence reads: CASSQVGGGQTEAFF. The DNA for the CDR3 is TGCGCCAGCAGCCAAGTTGGCGGGGGTCAGACTGAAGCTTTCTTT.

V usage is TRBV10-2 and J usage is TRBJ1-5; D is uncertain. CDR1 and CDR2 from the germline V gene are WSHSY and SAAADI. Trimming shortened V by 4 bases and J by 0 bases, and 13 bases separated the two germline ends. CDR3 length: 16 amino acids. The CDR3 sequence: CASSGDKSNSNQPQHF. The DNA of the CDR3 is TGCGCCAGCAGTGGCGACAAATCTAATAGCAATCAGCCCCAGCATTTT.